This T cell receptor beta chain was profiled in a study of OX40 agonist ivuxolimab in advanced cancers. For the wider study: Ivuxolimab was an agonistic, fully human IgG2 monoclonal antibody directed against OX40 (CD134), a costimulatory receptor. Intravenous ivuxolimab was administered to patients every 2 weeks at six dose levels: 0.01, 0.1, 0.3, 1.5, 3 and 10 mg/kg. Of the approximately 54 dose-escalation patients, hepatocellular carcinoma was present in 19, melanoma in around 15, renal cell carcinoma in 9 and head and neck cancer in 9. In the dose-escalation cohort, approximately 83% of patients were male, and the mean age was around 60 years with a range of about 20 to 79. Prior anti-PD-1, anti-PD-L1 or anti-CTLA-4 therapy was permitted, and checkpoint inhibitors had been received by 40% to 50% of dose-escalation patients. Three dose-escalation patients achieved partial responses, one with hepatocellular carcinoma and two with cutaneous melanoma. The point of sequencing TCRbeta in the periphery was to test whether ivuxolimab changed TCR sequence diversity and drove clonal T-cell expansion. The paper reports the monotherapy dose-escalation portion (N of about 54 patients) of the phase I ivuxolimab trial.

Points the paper makes about the study in general: Low levels of normalized T-cell clonal expansion were also seen in some patients who did not respond. At doses of 0.1 to 3.0 mg/kg, clonal expansion of both CD4+ and CD8+ blood T cells was observed from baseline to week 6. The antigen specificity of the peripheral T cells that underwent clonal expansion was not determined. After ivuxolimab, CD8+ T cells had more expanded clones than CD4+ T cells on average. Partial responders in the 0.1-3.0 mg/kg groups had among the lowest normalized peripheral clonal expansion, especially among CD8+ T cells.

Patients with a history of autoimmune disease or receiving systemic immunosuppression were excluded from the trial. Peripheral blood for TCR sequencing was collected from all dose cohorts at baseline, on cycle 4 day 1, and on cycle 7 day 1. Samples came from an open-label, multicenter, first-in-human phase I dose-escalation trial of ivuxolimab. Adults with locally advanced or metastatic melanoma, renal cell carcinoma, hepatocellular carcinoma or head and neck squamous cell carcinoma were enrolled in the trial. Before TCR sequencing, CD4+ T cells and CD8+ T cells were sorted from peripheral blood as separate populations. Comment on this clone: The clone's antigen remains unknown. The input lacks base qualities; no much larger clone sits a single base away.

Genomic DNA was isolated from the sorted cells so that the TCRbeta CDR3 region could be sequenced. TCRbeta CDR3 regions were sequenced using the immunoSEQ Assay. TCRdb took this table from immuneACCESS and kept in-frame rearrangements with V and J called. Such tables lack part of the clones; where checked against another copy, unresolved V genes explain under half of the gap, and the rest is unexplained. This sample gives 25,000 to 35,000 clones in total; more than 85% of them show up just once. The ten top clones hold 38% of the sample. The CDR3 runs 14 residues from the cysteine to the phenylalanine. Just the 42-base CDR3 DNA is kept, in frame starting at base 1. From the germline V gene, CDR1 is MDHEN and CDR2 is SYDVKM. The junction carries 7 bases between V and J, which are trimmed by 3 bases and 1 base respectively.

This receptor was identified in an adult with an advanced solid tumor such as melanoma, head and neck, liver or kidney cancer. Sequenced material: CD4+ or CD8+ T cells sorted from blood, taken in a trial of the OX40 agonist ivuxolimab. The chain is encoded by TRBV28 joined to TRBJ1-5; a weak D assignment points to TRBD1 (5 bases agree). At the DNA level, the sequence is TGTGCCAGCAGTTTTTGGGGGAGCAATCAGCCCCAGCATTTT. Translated, this gives CASSFWGSNQPQHF.